This T cell receptor (beta chain) emerged from a study of regulatory T cells in long-lasting Graves disease. About the study: More than 5 years of antithyroid drugs with positive TSH receptor antibodies defined persistent Graves' disease.

Findings and caveats of the study: Only a small sample size was used, which may have cut accuracy.

Turning to this clonotype: What it recognizes is unknown.

Sequencing libraries for TCR beta were prepared with iRepertoire HTBI primers and Arm-PCR of CDR3 regions. TCRdb re-called the multiplex PCR reads with MiXCR, one entry per CDR3 protein. The data contain about 460,000 distinct CDR3 sequences, about 22% of them singletons. Documented time point: persistent/refractory GD, antithyroid drugs over 5 years with positive TRAb. Extracted PBMC RNA gave rise to the TCR library. The origin of this receptor is a female donor with Graves disease. The sequenced sample was peripheral blood mononuclear cells (PBMCs), obtained when the disease was refractory, from a patient treated with antithyroid drugs.

CDR3 bases: TGTGCCAGCACAAGGACGGACGATAGTACAGATACGCAGTATTTT. Protein product: CASTRTDDSTDTQYF. The rearrangement joins TRBV6-2 or TRBV6-3 to TRBJ2-3; D gene ambiguous. The CDR3 is 15 amino acids. Germline V lookup: CDR1 MNHEY, CDR2 SVGEGT. V was cut by 7 bases and J by 3 bases, with 17 bases left in between.